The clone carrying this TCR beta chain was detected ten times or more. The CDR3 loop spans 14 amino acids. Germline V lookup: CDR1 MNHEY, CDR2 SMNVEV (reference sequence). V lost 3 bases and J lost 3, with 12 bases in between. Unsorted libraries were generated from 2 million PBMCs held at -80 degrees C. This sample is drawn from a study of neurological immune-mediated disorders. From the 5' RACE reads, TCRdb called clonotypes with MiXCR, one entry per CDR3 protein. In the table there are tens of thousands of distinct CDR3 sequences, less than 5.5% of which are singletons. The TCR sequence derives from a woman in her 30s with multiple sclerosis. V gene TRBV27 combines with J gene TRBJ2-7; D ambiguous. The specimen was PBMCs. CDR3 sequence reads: CASSFKVGIYEQYF. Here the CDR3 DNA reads TGTGCCAGCAGTTTCAAGGTTGGGATCTACGAGCAGTACTTC.